This TCR beta chain is from a study of cytomegalovirus exposure and HLA in healthy donors. As to this clone: Its antigen is unidentified.

Whole-study findings and limits: Presence/absence analyses rested on an assumption that sequencing depth was roughly uniform across donors. CMV serostatus was the sole immune exposure data available. The authors judged a highly shared variant cluster likely a sequencing artifact.

The CDR3 is made up of 15 amino acids. Germline V gene lookup returns CDR1 GTSNPN and CDR2 SVGIG (reference sequence). Trimming at V came to 0 bases and at J to 5 bases, leaving 7 bases not matched to a gene. Primers: 60 Vbeta forward and 13 Jbeta reverse. Repertoires were generated with immunoSEQ multiplex PCR, while TCRdb's copy carries only in-frame clones and drops some. The data hold around 99,000 clones, with under 80% observed a single time. This TCR was recovered from a woman aged 35 to 49 in good health and CMV-seropositive. Specimen: PBMCs. The chain uses TRBV30 and TRBJ2-5, with 9 bases that match TRBD2. CDR3 coding DNA: TGTGCCTGGAGTGTACTCGCGGGGGGGCCGGAGACCCAGTACTTC. Residues: CAWSVLAGGPETQYF.